Listed below are T cell receptor beta chains from one sample, sequenced in a study of blood T cell repertoires in COVID-19. Libraries were prepared by immunoSEQ multiplex PCR; TCRdb keeps only in-frame clonotypes and omits some of them. The sample holds 200,000 to 250,000 clones, about 88% seen once. The sample comprised peripheral blood. These TCRs come from a man between 70 and 80 years old with acute or convalescent COVID-19. Both conserved end residues are part of each CDR3. The order of the fields is clone size, D gene, J gene, V gene, CDR3 DNA, CDR3 protein. A D gene is named only where the DNA matches it firmly. A clone size is listed for some rows: how often the clone was seen (once, few, many), or a class if it is expanded.

abundance: -
d_gene: TRBD2
j_gene: TRBJ2-3
v_gene: TRBV10-1
CDR3nt: TGCGCCAGCAGTGGTACTAGCGGGAGGAAGGCAGATACGCAGTATTTT
CDR3aa: CASSGTSGRKADTQYF

abundance: -
d_gene: -
j_gene: TRBJ2-3
v_gene: TRBV7-9
CDR3nt: TGTGCCAGCAGCTTAGGTGCGGCAGATACGCAGTATTTT
CDR3aa: CASSLGAADTQYF

abundance: -
d_gene: TRBD1
j_gene: TRBJ1-2
v_gene: TRBV11-2
CDR3nt: TGTGCCAGCAGCTCAGACAGGGTCTATATCGATGGCTACACCTTC
CDR3aa: CASSSDRVYIDGYTF

abundance: many
d_gene: TRBD1
j_gene: TRBJ2-1
v_gene: TRBV6-5
CDR3nt: TGTGCCAGCAAACAGGGGGTTAACCACGTCAATGAGCAGTTCTTC
CDR3aa: CASKQGVNHVNEQFF

abundance: few
d_gene: -
j_gene: TRBJ1-4
v_gene: TRBV5-1
CDR3nt: TGCGCCAGCACCCCTGGGGAGGCTAATGAAAAACTGTTTTTT
CDR3aa: CASTPGEANEKLFF

abundance: once
d_gene: -
j_gene: TRBJ2-2
v_gene: TRBV9
CDR3nt: TGTGCCAGCAGCCCCGCAGGGACCGGGGAGCTGTTTTTT
CDR3aa: CASSPAGTGELFF

abundance: -
d_gene: -
j_gene: TRBJ2-2
v_gene: TRBV5-4
CDR3nt: TGTGCCAGCAGCTTGCAGGGCAGCTCGAACACCGGGGAGCTGTTTTTT
CDR3aa: CASSLQGSSNTGELFF

abundance: -
d_gene: -
j_gene: TRBJ1-1
v_gene: TRBV7-9
CDR3nt: TGTGCCAGCAGCCTCCGGGGGGGAATCAAGAACACTGAAGCTTTCTTT
CDR3aa: CASSLRGGIKNTEAFF

abundance: -
d_gene: TRBD2
j_gene: TRBJ2-1
v_gene: TRBV18
CDR3nt: TGTGCCAGCTCCTCCAGGCGGGAGATGTTTAATGAGCAGTTCTTC
CDR3aa: CASSSRREMFNEQFF

abundance: -
d_gene: -
j_gene: TRBJ1-4
v_gene: TRBV7-3
CDR3nt: TGTGCCAGCAGCTTGAACGGACAGCCTAATGAAAAACTGTTTTTT
CDR3aa: CASSLNGQPNEKLFF

abundance: once
d_gene: -
j_gene: TRBJ2-1
v_gene: TRBV7-2
CDR3nt: TGTGCCAGCAGCTTATACCAGGGTTCCTACAATGAGCAGTTCTTC
CDR3aa: CASSLYQGSYNEQFF

abundance: -
d_gene: TRBD1
j_gene: TRBJ2-6
v_gene: TRBV14
CDR3nt: TGTGCCAGCAGCCGCGGGACAGGGGGTGCTGGGGCCAACGTCCTGACTTTC
CDR3aa: CASSRGTGGAGANVLTF

abundance: -
d_gene: -
j_gene: TRBJ2-1
v_gene: TRBV1
CDR3nt: TGCACCAGCAGCCAAGACCCGGGACTAGCATATTACAATGAGCAGTTCTTC
CDR3aa: CTSSQDPGLAYYNEQFF

abundance: -
d_gene: TRBD1
j_gene: TRBJ2-5
v_gene: TRBV28
CDR3nt: TGTGCCAGCAGTGGACAGGGCGGGGCCCAAGAGACCCAGTACTTC
CDR3aa: CASSGQGGAQETQYF

abundance: -
d_gene: -
j_gene: TRBJ2-7
v_gene: TRBV4-3
CDR3nt: TGCGCCAGCAGCCAGGTCCCTAGCGCCTCCTCCTACGAGCAGTACTTC
CDR3aa: CASSQVPSASSYEQYF

abundance: -
d_gene: -
j_gene: TRBJ2-2
v_gene: TRBV7-2
CDR3nt: TGTGCCAGCAGCTCGGCCCGTGGGGGGACGAACACCGGGGAGCTGTTTTTT
CDR3aa: CASSSARGGTNTGELFF

abundance: -
d_gene: TRBD2
j_gene: TRBJ2-2
v_gene: TRBV11-3
CDR3nt: TGTGCCAGCAGCTTAGGACTAGCGGGAATCGGGGAGCTGTTTTTT
CDR3aa: CASSLGLAGIGELFF

abundance: -
d_gene: -
j_gene: TRBJ1-2
v_gene: TRBV3-1/TRBV3-2
CDR3nt: TGTGCCAGCAGCCAAGGTAGACAGGCCTCGATCTTTGATGGCTACACCTTC
CDR3aa: CASSQGRQASIFDGYTF

abundance: -
d_gene: TRBD2
j_gene: TRBJ2-5
v_gene: TRBV9
CDR3nt: TGTGCCAGCAGCGCCGATTCAGGGGAGGGGGTTAGCGGGATAAAGACCCAGTACTTC
CDR3aa: CASSADSGEGVSGIKTQYF

abundance: -
d_gene: TRBD1
j_gene: TRBJ2-2
v_gene: TRBV18
CDR3nt: TGTGCCAGCTCACACCGGGACAGGGCGACCGGGGAGCTGTTTTTT
CDR3aa: CASSHRDRATGELFF

abundance: -
d_gene: TRBD1
j_gene: TRBJ2-3
v_gene: TRBV7-3
CDR3nt: TGTGCCAGCAGCTTCACAGGGGGAAGTGCAGATACGCAGTATTTT
CDR3aa: CASSFTGGSADTQYF

abundance: -
d_gene: -
j_gene: TRBJ1-1
v_gene: TRBV5-5
CDR3nt: TGTGCCAGCAGCTTGGACCAGGGGATCACTGAAGCTTTCTTT
CDR3aa: CASSLDQGITEAFF

abundance: once
d_gene: TRBD2
j_gene: TRBJ2-7
v_gene: TRBV5-1
CDR3nt: TGCGCCAGCAGCTTCGGGACTAGCGGGAGCTACGAGCAGTACTTC
CDR3aa: CASSFGTSGSYEQYF

abundance: -
d_gene: -
j_gene: TRBJ1-3
v_gene: TRBV12-5
CDR3nt: TGTGCTAGTGGTTTGTCTTCACTACTCGTCTCTGGAAACACCATATATTTT
CDR3aa: CASGLSSLLVSGNTIYF

abundance: -
d_gene: -
j_gene: TRBJ1-2
v_gene: TRBV5-5
CDR3nt: TGTGCCAGCAGAGTCTCCAGTAACTATGGCTACACCTTC
CDR3aa: CASRVSSNYGYTF

abundance: -
d_gene: TRBD2
j_gene: TRBJ2-1
v_gene: TRBV3-1/TRBV3-2
CDR3nt: TGTGCCAGCAGCCAAGGACTAGCGGGAGTTGAGCAGTTCTTC
CDR3aa: CASSQGLAGVEQFF

abundance: -
d_gene: -
j_gene: TRBJ2-6
v_gene: TRBV5-1
CDR3nt: TGCGCCAGCAGCTTGTTGGGCATCTACTCTGGGGCCAACGTCCTGACTTTC
CDR3aa: CASSLLGIYSGANVLTF

abundance: -
d_gene: -
j_gene: TRBJ2-7
v_gene: TRBV5-6
CDR3nt: TGTGCCAGCAGCGGGGCAGGGCATACCTACGAGCAGTACTTC
CDR3aa: CASSGAGHTYEQYF

abundance: -
d_gene: -
j_gene: TRBJ2-7
v_gene: TRBV19
CDR3nt: TGTGCCAGTAGTATTAACCCAACATACGAGCAGTACTTC
CDR3aa: CASSINPTYEQYF

abundance: -
d_gene: TRBD2
j_gene: TRBJ2-1
v_gene: TRBV4-1
CDR3nt: TGCGCCAGCAGCCAAGTACTAGCGGGCTACAATGAGCAGTTCTTC
CDR3aa: CASSQVLAGYNEQFF

abundance: -
d_gene: -
j_gene: TRBJ2-5
v_gene: TRBV7-9
CDR3nt: TGTGCCAGCAGCTTTCCGATGACAGCCTTGGGGACCCAGTACTTC
CDR3aa: CASSFPMTALGTQYF

abundance: -
d_gene: -
j_gene: TRBJ2-3
v_gene: TRBV5-4
CDR3nt: TGTGCCAGCAGCTTGTATTCTAGCACAGATACGCAGTATTTT
CDR3aa: CASSLYSSTDTQYF

abundance: -
d_gene: TRBD2
j_gene: TRBJ2-3
v_gene: TRBV5-1
CDR3nt: TGCGCCAGCAGCTTAGGCGCTAGCGGGATGACAGATACGCAGTATTTT
CDR3aa: CASSLGASGMTDTQYF

abundance: -
d_gene: TRBD1
j_gene: TRBJ2-7
v_gene: TRBV7-8
CDR3nt: TGTGCCAGCAGCTTATCTCAGGGGGCGAGCTCCTACGAGCAGTACTTC
CDR3aa: CASSLSQGASSYEQYF

abundance: once
d_gene: TRBD2
j_gene: TRBJ2-2
v_gene: TRBV11-3
CDR3nt: TGTGCCAGCAGCCTAAGCGGGATGAACACCGGGGAGCTGTTTTTT
CDR3aa: CASSLSGMNTGELFF

abundance: -
d_gene: -
j_gene: TRBJ1-1
v_gene: TRBV19
CDR3nt: TGTGCCAGTAGTATAGGACAGGCCGGGACTGAAGCTTTCTTT
CDR3aa: CASSIGQAGTEAFF

abundance: -
d_gene: -
j_gene: TRBJ1-3
v_gene: TRBV28
CDR3nt: TGTGCCAGCAGTTTAAATAACAGGCCAAACACCATATATTTT
CDR3aa: CASSLNNRPNTIYF

abundance: -
d_gene: TRBD1
j_gene: TRBJ2-7
v_gene: TRBV7-9
CDR3nt: TGTGCCAGCAGCTTAGAGAGACAGGGGTTCGGCGAGCAGTACTTC
CDR3aa: CASSLERQGFGEQYF

abundance: many
d_gene: TRBD1
j_gene: TRBJ2-2
v_gene: TRBV28
CDR3nt: TGTGCCACCAAGGGACAGGGGGCTTCGAACACCGGGGAGCTGTTTTTT
CDR3aa: CATKGQGASNTGELFF

abundance: once
d_gene: -
j_gene: TRBJ2-5
v_gene: TRBV7-9
CDR3nt: TGTGCCAGCAGCTTAATAGTGAAAGAGACCCAGTACTTC
CDR3aa: CASSLIVKETQYF

abundance: few
d_gene: -
j_gene: TRBJ2-5
v_gene: TRBV10-3
CDR3nt: TGTGCCATCAGCCCAGTTGGAGGGACCCCCCAAGAGACCCAGTACTTC
CDR3aa: CAISPVGGTPQETQYF

abundance: -
d_gene: TRBD1
j_gene: TRBJ1-1
v_gene: TRBV27
CDR3nt: TGTGCCAGCAGTTCCTGGGACAGGCAAAAAGCTTTCTTT
CDR3aa: CASSSWDRQKAFF

abundance: -
d_gene: -
j_gene: TRBJ2-7
v_gene: TRBV15
CDR3nt: TGTGCCACCAGCACTAGACGGGTCGAGAAACGCGAGCAGTACTTC
CDR3aa: CATSTRRVEKREQYF

abundance: once
d_gene: -
j_gene: TRBJ2-7
v_gene: TRBV5-1
CDR3nt: TGCGCCAGCAGCTTGGCGGGAACTTACTCCGAGCAGTACTTC
CDR3aa: CASSLAGTYSEQYF

abundance: -
d_gene: TRBD1
j_gene: TRBJ1-1
v_gene: TRBV5-4
CDR3nt: TGTGCCAGCAGCTTCGACAGGGGGCTGGTGAACACTGAAGCTTTCTTT
CDR3aa: CASSFDRGLVNTEAFF

abundance: once
d_gene: -
j_gene: TRBJ1-1
v_gene: TRBV6-1
CDR3nt: TGTGCCAGCAGTGCCGGGACACAGACAAAGGGCAGGCTGTTTGAAGCTTTCTTT
CDR3aa: CASSAGTQTKGRLFEAFF

abundance: -
d_gene: -
j_gene: TRBJ1-1
v_gene: TRBV15
CDR3nt: TGTGCCACCAGCAGGCCAGTTAACACTGAAGCTTTCTTT
CDR3aa: CATSRPVNTEAFF

abundance: once
d_gene: TRBD1
j_gene: TRBJ2-3
v_gene: TRBV15
CDR3nt: TGTGCCACCGAGCGGACAGGGGGCCCAGATACGCAGTATTTT
CDR3aa: CATERTGGPDTQYF

abundance: -
d_gene: TRBD1
j_gene: TRBJ2-6
v_gene: TRBV24-1
CDR3nt: TGTGCCACCACCCGGGACAGTTCCTTCTCTGGGGCCAACGTCCTGACTTTC
CDR3aa: CATTRDSSFSGANVLTF

abundance: few
d_gene: -
j_gene: TRBJ2-5
v_gene: TRBV5-1
CDR3nt: TGCGCCAGCAGCTTGGAGACAGGAGGGACCCAGTACTTC
CDR3aa: CASSLETGGTQYF

abundance: -
d_gene: -
j_gene: TRBJ2-7
v_gene: TRBV7-2
CDR3nt: TGTGCCAGCAGCTTGGACTATTCTTCCTACGAGCAGTACTTC
CDR3aa: CASSLDYSSYEQYF

abundance: -
d_gene: -
j_gene: TRBJ2-1
v_gene: TRBV5-1
CDR3nt: TGCGCCAGCAGGGTGGGCGATTCCTACAATGAGCAGTTCTTC
CDR3aa: CASRVGDSYNEQFF

abundance: few
d_gene: -
j_gene: TRBJ2-7
v_gene: TRBV13
CDR3nt: TGTGCCAGCAGCTTCGCCCTCGGGTACAACGAGCAGTACTTC
CDR3aa: CASSFALGYNEQYF